The entry below describes one TCR beta chain. The source of the sample is a study of OX40 agonist ivuxolimab in advanced cancers. The CDR3 loop spans 15 amino acids. V was clipped by 3 bases and J by 4 bases, with 16 bases between them. Germline V gene data show CDR1 as PRHDT and CDR2 as FYEKMQ (reference sequence). Method: immunoSEQ multiplex PCR; TCRdb's copy keeps in-frame clones and lacks some. This table has 43,000 or so clones, 85% to 90% appearing once. Specimen: CD4+ or CD8+ T cells sorted from blood, collected in a trial of the OX40 agonist ivuxolimab. The V and J genes are TRBV13 and TRBJ2-7, with D maybe TRBD2 (5 bases). This receptor was obtained from an adult with an advanced solid tumor such as melanoma, head and neck, liver or kidney cancer. The chain's CDR3 is CASSLDSAPDYEQYF. CDR3 DNA: TGTGCCAGCAGCTTGGACTCCGCTCCAGATTACGAGCAGTACTTC. Complete variable domain (other parts from reference TRBV13 and TRBJ2-7): AAGVIQSPRHLIKEKRETATLKCYPIPRHDTVYWYQQGPGQDPQFLISFYEKMQSDKGSIPDRFSAQQFSDYHSELNMSSLELGDSALYFCASSLDSAPDYEQYFGPGTRLTVT.